This TCR beta chain comes out of a study of radiotherapy plus CTLA-4 blockade in lung cancer. Germline lookup yields CDR1 LNHDA and CDR2 SQIVND (reference sequence). CDR3 size: 15 residues. V was shortened by 3 bases and J by 0 bases, with 11 bases between the two germline ends. Only in-frame clones appear in the TCRdb table, and some are missing; sequencing was by immunoSEQ multiplex PCR. The data contain some 90,000 clones, around 83% of them singletons. The chain carries TRBV19 and TRBJ1-1, with D possibly being TRBD1 (5 bases). The TCR originated in a human donor with non-small cell lung cancer who had stable disease on radiotherapy plus ipilimumab. Sequences were derived from peripheral blood, sampled from a patient treated with radiotherapy plus ipilimumab. CDR3 nucleotides: TGTGCCAGTAGTATCTCCAGGGCCATGAACACTGAAGCTTTCTTT. This codes for CASSISRAMNTEAFF.